What follows is one T cell receptor beta chain and its context. The data were obtained in a study of blood T cell repertoires in COVID-19. As for the study in general: Sites in the United States, Italy and Spain provided acute and convalescent COVID-19 samples.

Original processing notes: Estimation of nucleated cell counts relied on the amplification of reference gene primers. Sequencing used immunoSEQ multiplex PCR; TCRdb keeps in-frame clones, though not all of them. The V and J calls and clone size were taken over from that table, and D and trimming were inferred from the DNA. The top ten clones hold approximately 6.6% of a sample with over 50,000 clones, roughly nine tenths of them seen once. The origin of this receptor is a woman in her fifties or sixties with active or convalescent COVID-19. Specimen: peripheral blood.

The CDR3 here is CASSDPSLGHQPQHF. The CDR3 bases are TGTGCCAGTAGCGATCCGTCGCTGGGGCATCAGCCCCAGCATTTT. The chain links TRBV19 to TRBJ1-5; a weak D match, TRBD1 (5 bases). Looked up from germline, CDR1 is LNHDA and CDR2 is SQIVND (reference sequence). V was pared by 6 bases and J by 5 bases, with 17 bases between. The CDR3 is 15 residues long.